The rows below give T cell receptor beta chains drawn from one sample of a study of blood T cell repertoires in COVID-19. Method: immunoSEQ multiplex PCR; TCRdb's copy keeps in-frame clones and lacks some. The profile shows about 120,000 clones, around nine tenths of them singletons. The sample taken for sequencing was peripheral blood. The receptor set was obtained from a woman in her forties or fifties with acute or convalescent COVID-19. Both conserved end residues are part of each CDR3. A D gene is named only where the DNA matches it firmly. Expanded clones get a size class; other rows say once, few or many, or leave the size out.

V	length	size	D	J	CDR3	DNA
TRBV7-2	15	-	TRBD1	TRBJ1-1	CASSLVWGQGIEAFF	TGTGCCAGCAGCTTAGTATGGGGACAGGGAATTGAAGCTTTCTTT
TRBV1	19	once	-	TRBJ2-2	CTSSPRDTLKVRDTGELFF	TGCACCAGCAGCCCCAGGGACACATTAAAAGTCAGGGACACCGGGGAGCTGTTTTTT
TRBV27	17	few	-	TRBJ1-3	CASSSGQGPRSGNTIYF	TGTGCCAGCAGTTCGGGTCAGGGGCCTCGCTCTGGAAACACCATATATTTT
TRBV6-5	13	-	-	TRBJ1-2	CASSYNQGQGYTF	TGTGCCAGCAGTTACAACCAGGGGCAAGGCTACACCTTC
TRBV6-5	14	once	-	TRBJ1-5	CASNVGSSNQPQHF	TGTGCCAGCAACGTGGGCAGTAGCAATCAGCCCCAGCATTTT
TRBV6-5	13	-	-	TRBJ2-7	CASREGRYYEQYF	TGTGCCAGCAGGGAGGGGCGTTACTACGAGCAGTACTTC
TRBV10-3	14	-	-	TRBJ1-6	CAISRQARNSPLHF	TGTGCCATCAGCAGACAGGCCCGGAATTCACCCCTCCACTTT
TRBV29-1	13	-	TRBD1	TRBJ1-4	CSVETGDGEKLFF	TGCAGCGTTGAAACAGGGGATGGTGAAAAACTGTTTTTT
TRBV19	16	-	-	TRBJ2-6	CASEQGFYSGANVLTF	TGTGCCAGTGAGCAGGGATTCTACTCTGGGGCCAACGTCCTGACTTTC
TRBV9	14	-	-	TRBJ2-3	CASSSRGRADTQYF	TGTGCCAGCAGTTCTCGGGGGAGAGCTGATACGCAGTATTTT
TRBV7-8	13	-	-	TRBJ2-7	CASSPGTRYEQYF	TGTGCCAGCAGCCCCGGGACACGCTACGAGCAGTACTTC
TRBV21-1	12	-	-	TRBJ2-2	CAPRDDTGELFF	TGTGCCCCTCGAGATGATACCGGGGAGCTGTTTTTT
TRBV5-1	15	few	TRBD2	TRBJ2-2	CASSSSGSNTGELFF	TGCGCCAGCAGTTCTAGCGGGAGTAACACCGGGGAGCTGTTTTTT
TRBV11-3	15	-	TRBD1	TRBJ1-4	CASSFPTGCGEKLFF	TGTGCCAGCAGCTTCCCGACAGGGTGCGGTGAAAAACTGTTTTTT
TRBV2	13	-	-	TRBJ1-3	CASSETRGNTIYF	TGTGCCAGCAGTGAAACGCGGGGAAACACCATATATTTT
TRBV7-2	15	-	TRBD2	TRBJ2-3	CASSLVRGGADTQYF	TGTGCCAGCAGCTTAGTTAGGGGAGGGGCAGATACGCAGTATTTT
TRBV5-6	16	-	TRBD2	TRBJ2-7	CASSDLTGTRVLEQYF	TGTGCCAGCAGTGACCTCACCGGGACTAGAGTTCTCGAGCAGTACTTC
TRBV6-2/TRBV6-3	14	-	TRBD2	TRBJ2-7	CASSFSGGAYEQYF	TGTGCCAGCAGCTTTAGCGGGGGGGCCTACGAGCAGTACTTC
TRBV5-8	15	-	TRBD2	TRBJ2-1	CASFLSGAGLGGQFF	TGTGCCAGCTTCCTTAGCGGGGCCGGACTTGGTGGGCAGTTCTTC
TRBV4-3	16	-	-	TRBJ2-6	CASSQVQGSGANVLTF	TGCGCCAGCAGCCAAGTACAGGGCTCTGGGGCCAACGTCCTGACTTTC
TRBV30	16	-	-	TRBJ1-3	CAWSDLMISTGNTIYF	TGTGCCTGGAGTGACCTGATGATTAGCACTGGAAACACCATATATTTT
TRBV5-4	14	-	-	TRBJ2-3	CASSLPLEEGTQYF	TGTGCCAGCAGCTTGCCCCTAGAGGAGGGTACGCAGTATTTT
TRBV24-1	12	-	-	TRBJ2-3	CATSGQGDTQYF	TGTGCCACCAGTGGTCAGGGAGATACGCAGTATTTT
TRBV5-8	15	-	TRBD2	TRBJ2-1	CASSLGLAGYNEQFF	TGTGCCAGCAGCCTCGGACTAGCGGGGTACAATGAGCAGTTCTTC
TRBV19	13	-	-	TRBJ1-1	CASNPGGGNEAFF	TGTGCCAGTAACCCTGGGGGGGGGAATGAAGCTTTCTTT
TRBV10-3	13	once	-	TRBJ2-5	CAITGGQGETQYF	TGTGCCATAACCGGGGGGCAGGGGGAGACCCAGTACTTC
TRBV24-1	16	-	TRBD2	TRBJ2-1	CATSDPVRGGFNEQFF	TGTGCCACCAGTGACCCGGTACGGGGGGGGTTCAATGAGCAGTTCTTC
TRBV7-2	14	-	TRBD2	TRBJ2-7	CASSQQGTIGEQYF	TGTGCCAGCAGCCAACAAGGGACTATCGGGGAGCAGTACTTC
TRBV7-9	16	once	-	TRBJ1-6	CASSRPRGIYNSPLHF	TGTGCCAGCAGCCGGCCAAGGGGCATTTATAATTCACCCCTCCACTTT
TRBV5-4	15	-	-	TRBJ1-1	CASSSKGGGNTEAFF	TGTGCCAGCAGCTCTAAGGGGGGGGGAAACACTGAAGCTTTCTTT
TRBV9	15	-	TRBD2	TRBJ2-7	CASSVAPGGAYEQYF	TGTGCCAGCAGCGTAGCTCCGGGGGGGGCCTACGAGCAGTACTTC
TRBV7-2	18	once	TRBD2	TRBJ2-3	CASTSRAGGPGSTDTQYF	TGTGCCAGCACCAGTCGTGCGGGGGGGCCAGGTAGCACAGATACGCAGTATTTT
TRBV3-1/TRBV3-2	13	-	-	TRBJ1-3	CASSQGTGNTIYF	TGTGCCAGCAGCCAAGGTACTGGAAACACCATATATTTT
TRBV7-3	15	-	TRBD1	TRBJ2-7	CASSSTGQGPYEQYF	TGTGCCAGCAGCTCCACCGGACAGGGGCCCTACGAGCAGTACTTC
TRBV7-2	13	-	-	TRBJ1-1	CASSFSVNTEAFF	TGTGCCAGCAGCTTCTCAGTGAACACTGAAGCTTTCTTT
TRBV5-1	16	-	-	TRBJ1-2	CASSPSGQSRSYGYTF	TGCGCCAGCAGCCCCTCGGGACAATCGAGGAGCTATGGCTACACCTTC
TRBV7-2	15	-	TRBD1	TRBJ1-4	CASSLLGTGNEKLFF	TGTGCCAGCAGCTTACTCGGGACAGGGAATGAAAAACTGTTTTTT
TRBV11-2	12	-	-	TRBJ1-4	CASSSHRGELFF	TGTGCCAGCAGCTCGCACCGGGGAGAACTGTTTTTT
TRBV5-6	16	once	TRBD1	TRBJ2-5	CASSLLTGTGLETQYF	TGTGCCAGCAGCTTGCTTACCGGGACAGGGCTAGAGACCCAGTACTTC
TRBV18	17	once	TRBD1	TRBJ2-7	CASTKDRGPSYIYEQYF	TGTGCCAGCACGAAGGACAGGGGGCCCTCCTATATTTACGAGCAGTACTTC
TRBV9	12	-	-	TRBJ2-3	CASGGPEATQYF	TGTGCCAGCGGAGGGCCGGAGGCTACGCAGTATTTT
TRBV2	15	-	TRBD1	TRBJ1-1	CASSPTGTGYTEAFF	TGTGCCAGCAGTCCAACCGGGACAGGGTATACTGAAGCTTTCTTT
TRBV7-2	15	-	TRBD2	TRBJ2-3	CASSLSGGPGDTQYF	TGTGCCAGCAGCCTTAGCGGGGGCCCGGGGGATACGCAGTATTTT
TRBV9	15	-	TRBD1	TRBJ1-3	CASSMGQLSGNTIYF	TGTGCCAGCAGCATGGGACAGCTCTCTGGAAACACCATATATTTT
TRBV5-4	13	-	-	TRBJ2-5	CASSKDSQETQYF	TGTGCCAGCAGCAAGGACAGTCAAGAGACCCAGTACTTC
TRBV6-5	14	-	TRBD1	TRBJ1-2	CASSLGQGNYGYTF	TGTGCCAGCAGTTTGGGACAGGGTAACTATGGCTACACCTTC
TRBV7-2	14	-	-	TRBJ1-2	CASSSQRGYYGYTF	TGTGCCAGCAGCTCGCAACGGGGGTACTATGGCTACACCTTC